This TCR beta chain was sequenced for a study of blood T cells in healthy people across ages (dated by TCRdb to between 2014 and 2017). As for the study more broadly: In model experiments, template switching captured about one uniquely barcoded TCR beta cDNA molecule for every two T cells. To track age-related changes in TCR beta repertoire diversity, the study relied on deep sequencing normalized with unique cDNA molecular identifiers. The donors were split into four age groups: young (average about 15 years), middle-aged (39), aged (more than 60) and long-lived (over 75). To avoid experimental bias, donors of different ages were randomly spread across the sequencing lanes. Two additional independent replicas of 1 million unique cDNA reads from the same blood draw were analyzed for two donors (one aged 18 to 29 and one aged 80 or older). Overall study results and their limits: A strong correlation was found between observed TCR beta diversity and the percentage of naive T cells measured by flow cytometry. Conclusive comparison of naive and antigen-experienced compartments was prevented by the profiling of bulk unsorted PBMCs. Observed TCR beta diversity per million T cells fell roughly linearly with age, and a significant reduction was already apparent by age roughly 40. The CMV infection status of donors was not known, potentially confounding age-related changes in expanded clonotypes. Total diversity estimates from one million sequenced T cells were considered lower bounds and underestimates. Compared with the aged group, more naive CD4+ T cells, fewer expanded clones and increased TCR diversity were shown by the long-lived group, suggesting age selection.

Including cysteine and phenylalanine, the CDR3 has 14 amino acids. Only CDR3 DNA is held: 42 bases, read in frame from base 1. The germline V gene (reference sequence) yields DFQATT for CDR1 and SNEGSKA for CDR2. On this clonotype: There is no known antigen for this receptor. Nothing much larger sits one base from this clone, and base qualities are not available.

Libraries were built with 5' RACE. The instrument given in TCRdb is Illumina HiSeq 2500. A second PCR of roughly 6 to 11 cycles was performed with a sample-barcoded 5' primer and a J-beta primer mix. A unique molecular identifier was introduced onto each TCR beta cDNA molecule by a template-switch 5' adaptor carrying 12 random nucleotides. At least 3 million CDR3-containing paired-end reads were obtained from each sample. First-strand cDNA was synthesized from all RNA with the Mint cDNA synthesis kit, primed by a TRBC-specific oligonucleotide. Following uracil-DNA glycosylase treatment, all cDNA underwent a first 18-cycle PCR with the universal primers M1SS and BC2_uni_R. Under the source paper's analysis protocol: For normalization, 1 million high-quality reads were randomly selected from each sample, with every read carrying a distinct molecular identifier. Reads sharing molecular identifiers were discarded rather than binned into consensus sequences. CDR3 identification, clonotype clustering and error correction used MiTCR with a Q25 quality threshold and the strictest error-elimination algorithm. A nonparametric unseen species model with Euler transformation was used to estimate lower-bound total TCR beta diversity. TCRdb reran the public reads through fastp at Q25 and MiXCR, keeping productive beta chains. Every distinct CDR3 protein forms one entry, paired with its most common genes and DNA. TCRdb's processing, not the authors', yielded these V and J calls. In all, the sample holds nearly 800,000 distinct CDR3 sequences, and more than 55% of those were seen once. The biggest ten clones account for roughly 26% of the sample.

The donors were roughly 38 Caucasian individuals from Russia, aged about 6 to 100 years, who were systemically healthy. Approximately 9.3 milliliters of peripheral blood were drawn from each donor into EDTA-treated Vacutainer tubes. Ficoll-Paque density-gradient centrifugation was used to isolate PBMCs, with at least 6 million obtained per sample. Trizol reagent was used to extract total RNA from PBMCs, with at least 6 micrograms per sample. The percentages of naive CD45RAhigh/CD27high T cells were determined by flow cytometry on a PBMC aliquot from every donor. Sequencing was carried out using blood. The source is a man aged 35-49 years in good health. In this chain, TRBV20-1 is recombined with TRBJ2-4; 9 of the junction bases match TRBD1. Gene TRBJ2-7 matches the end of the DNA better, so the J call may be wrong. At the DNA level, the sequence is TGCAGTGCTAGAGAAGGGACAGGGACCTACGAGCAGTACTTC. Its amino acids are CSAREGTGTYEQYF.